The following is a T cell receptor beta chain sequence with its context. Its specific antigen is unknown. No much larger clone exists at a distance of one base, and base qualities are not known. Sequenced using an Illumina HiSeq 1500. TCRdb reprocessed the public reads (quality trimming at Q25 with fastp, clone calling with MiXCR) and kept in-frame beta chains. Under each unique CDR3 protein, matching rows form one entry showing the most common genes and DNA. The sample data list approximately 730,000 distinct CDR3 sequences, and around 35% of these were observed just once. The ten top clones hold around a sixth of the sample. The sample belongs to a study of T cell repertoires in cytomegalovirus infection (dated by TCRdb to the late 2010s). Background for the entire study: Alongside well-studied HLA-B-restricted epitopes, the peptide stimulations were aimed at recently identified HLA-C-restricted CMV epitopes, whose presentation resists viral immunomodulation. Donor HLA type was relevant to the analysis, because carriage of CMV infection together with the matching HLA type was indicated by public TCR beta signatures. Overall study results and their limits: Cumulative frequency of public TCR beta family members discriminated carriers of CMV infection plus the relevant HLA type in this cohort and an independent approximately 370-donor cohort. The ex vivo response was dominated by HLA-C-restricted CMV-specific TCR beta clonotypes, which also provided the single most frequent clonotype in two of eight donors.

Between the V and J ends, shortened by 5 bases and 0 bases respectively, the junction contains 2 bases. From the cysteine through the phenylalanine, the CDR3 covers 12 amino acids. Left in the record is the CDR3 DNA by itself, 36 bases read in frame from the first base. CDR1 is given as SGHTA and CDR2 as FQGNSA, both from the germline V gene. The intended sense of this specimen's treatment or condition label: in vitro stimulation with specific CMV peptide epitopes to enrich CMV-specific T cells. This specimen consisted of cultured PBMCs, obtained from culture after CMV antigen stimulation. Rearrangement joined TRBV7-2 to TRBJ2-4, with no D gene named confidently. This receptor was identified in a human donor in good health (CMV status not recorded). Some clones in this sample may be carry-over from other donors' samples. The CDR3 protein sequence reads: CASSPAKNIQYF. The DNA is TGTGCCAGCAGCCCAGCCAAAAACATTCAGTACTTC.